This TCR beta chain was sequenced for a study of Graves' ophthalmopathy and Graves' hyperthyroidism (dated by TCRdb to between 2017 and 2018). With respect to the entire study: Peripheral blood samples were taken at the time of initial diagnosis, before any treatment was given. The approximately 98 discovery patients were randomly divided into training and test sets at a 7:3 ratio. In roughly 6 hyperthyroidism patients, T-cell repertoires of thyroid tissue and blood were compared. To tell Graves' ophthalmopathy apart from Graves' hyperthyroidism, and to predict which patients would progress to ophthalmopathy, the study relied on TCR beta repertoire signatures. Following sampling, methimazole starting at 30 mg daily was administered to hyperthyroidism patients, and high-dose intravenous methylprednisolone was administered to ophthalmopathy patients. To explore V-J signatures that distinguish ophthalmopathy from hyperthyroidism, a discovery set of 100 patients was enrolled, made up of 40 to 45 with ophthalmopathy and fewer than 60 with stable hyperthyroidism. In total, 135 blood samples were TCR-sequenced: approximately 42 ophthalmopathy, some 75 hyperthyroidism and 17 hyperthyroidism-to-ophthalmopathy patients. The independent validation cohort included approximately 19 hyperthyroidism patients plus 17 patients who later progressed from hyperthyroidism to ophthalmopathy. Study-wide findings and limitations: Most of the expanded thyroid clonotypes with a frequency above 0.001 were also detected in blood, and it was suggested that the thyroid immune response may be reflected by blood repertoires. Sample size was not statistically predetermined, and group allocation was not concealed from the investigators. In validation, the model predicted ophthalmopathy progression with about 71% sensitivity and roughly 72% specificity; approximately 12 predicted patients were CT-confirmed with GO in a median of approximately 6.2 months. In cross-validation, the 13-signature model distinguished ophthalmopathy from stable hyperthyroidism with almost 90% sensitivity and nearly 82% specificity, and in the test set the corresponding values were roughly 80% and 76%.

For repertoire sequencing, TCR beta CDR3 regions were amplified from RNA transcripts. The first round was an RT-PCR using HTBI primers with the Qiagen OneStep RT-PCR kit, and this first round was followed by a second-round multiplex PCR, then size selection and purification. Libraries were sequenced paired-end with 100 bp reads on an Illumina HiSeq2000. Concerning the study's data processing: SOAPnuke was used to process the reads, throwing out any read that had adapters, had uncalled bases, had a mean Phred below 15, or lacked an exact constant-primer or identifier match. High-quality paired reads were merged with COPE v1.2.5. Each unique nucleotide sequence was treated as a clonotype, and MiTCR v1.1 was used to align the clonotypes to the IMGT TRB V, D and J references. Only V-J combinations with frequency above 0.0001 were analysed, covering over 98% of repertoires. A TCR clonal expansion and chaos score per V-J combination was defined as the ratio of F50 clonal expansion to chaos observed in the TCRdist matrix. Features were reduced by Welch's t-statistics and random forest to around 13 V-J combinations, which fed a naive Bayes classifier. Thyroid-blood repertoire similarity was quantified with the Morisita-Horn index. The public reads were run again by TCRdb, first through fastp at Q25 and then through MiXCR, and only productive beta chains were kept. Each CDR3 protein gets just one entry, which takes the most common genes and DNA from the rows behind it. V and J calls and clone size were set by TCRdb, not the authors. The sample contains about 380,000 distinct CDR3 sequences, approximately 15% of them found a single time. Jointly, the top ten make up 5.5% to 7% of the sample.

Hyperthyroidism was defined as stable when no progression to ophthalmopathy occurred within 18 months of follow-up. The hyperthyroidism patients were 18 to 65 years old and newly diagnosed, with a disease duration of less than 2 months. Patients were excluded if they had other autoimmune diseases, uncontrolled infections, pregnancy or lactation. Clinical symptoms, serum thyroxine, TRAb, thyroid ultrasound and orbital computed tomography formed the basis of the diagnosis. Ficoll-Paque density gradient centrifugation was used to isolate PBMCs from around 9.1 ml of fresh peripheral blood. Total RNA was extracted using Trizol reagent, and RNA quality was checked on an Agilent 2100 Bioanalyzer. This clonotype was picked up a small number of times. Its antigen is currently not known. Per-base quality was not reported, and no clone a single base away is much larger than it. The germline V gene (reference sequence) supplies CDR1 PRHDT and CDR2 FYEKMQ. The CDR3, cysteine through phenylalanine, is 12 amino acids long. Solely the CDR3 DNA is kept, with 36 bases framed from the first base. The germline ends are 9 bases apart after V is trimmed by 4 bases and J by 6 bases.

The chain employs TRBV13 and TRBJ1-1; TRBD1 could be the D gene, as 5 bases match. The TCR was taken from a young woman with stable Graves' hyperthyroidism. Donor details come from another sample of the same person, matched by shared clones. Sequencing used peripheral blood. CDR3 reads: CASSWGGAEAFF. The nucleotide sequence reads TGTGCCAGCAGCTGGGGCGGGGCTGAAGCTTTCTTT.